A single sample is the source of the 18 T cell receptor beta chains below, sequenced in a study of blood T cell repertoires in COVID-19. Sequenced by immunoSEQ multiplex PCR; TCRdb stores in-frame clones only, minus some. The data contain some 220,000 clones, about 85% of them singletons. Sequencing was performed on peripheral blood. These receptor sequences come from a woman aged 18-30 years who had recovered from COVID-19.

The chain couples TRBV6-6 to TRBJ2-3, with D maybe TRBD2 (5 bases). The CDR3 spans 12 residues. The V end was cut by 6 bases, the J end by 1 base, with 5 bases between. The germline V gene encodes CDR1 MNHNY and CDR2 SVGAGI (reference sequence). The CDR3 loop reads CASRGGTDTQYF. CDR3 DNA: TGTGCCAGCAGGGGAGGCACAGATACGCAGTATTTT.

This CDR3 is CSASPRGGTNEKLFF. In nucleotides, the CDR3 is TGCAGTGCTAGTCCTCGGGGGGGAACTAATGAAAAACTGTTTTTT. This sequence joins TRBV20-1 and TRBJ1-4; D is perhaps TRBD1 (5 bases). The V gene lost 3 bases and the J gene lost 1 base, with 12 bases spanning the gap. Germline CDR1 and CDR2: DFQATT and SNEGSKA (reference sequence). The CDR3 loop spans 15 amino acids.

The J gene is TRBJ1-1, the V gene TRBV4-3, with D perhaps TRBD1 (5 bases). Germline CDR1 and CDR2: LGHNA and YSLEER. Deletions cut 4 bases from V and 1 base from J, with 10 bases between. The CDR3 consists of 14 residues. This chain's CDR3 is CASSPTGGNTEAFF. The CDR3 DNA sequence: TGCGCCAGCAGCCCCACCGGGGGGAACACTGAAGCTTTCTTT.

This clone was observed a handful of times. The chain carries TRBV6-5 and TRBJ1-6; perhaps TRBD1 as D (6 bases). CDR1 MNHEY and CDR2 SVGAGI come from the germline V gene. The CDR3 spans 15 residues. V was pared by 4 bases and J by 9 bases, with 16 bases between. CDR3 sequence reads: CASSFGTHGGSPLHF. CDR3 DNA sequence: TGTGCCAGCAGTTTTGGGACACATGGTGGTTCACCCCTCCACTTT.

The chain employs TRBV12-3 or TRBV12-4 and TRBJ1-2; 7 bases agree with TRBD1. Losses at the gene ends were 3 bases for V and 8 bases for J; bases not matched to a gene: 6. This CDR3 is built from 13 residues. CDR3 protein: CASSFWTGGGYTF. As DNA, the CDR3 is TGTGCCAGCAGTTTTTGGACAGGCGGCGGCTACACCTTC.

Points on this clone: Other nucleotide sequences from this sample produce the same CDR3. The chain uses TRBV9 and TRBJ1-1, with D tentatively TRBD1 (5 bases). The germline CDR1 and CDR2 sequences are SGDLS and YYNGEE. The CDR3 is made up of 13 amino acids. The V gene lost 0 bases and the J gene lost 3 bases, with 6 bases spanning the gap. CDR3 in amino acids: CASSVEGDTEAFF. The DNA for the CDR3 is TGTGCCAGCAGCGTAGAAGGGGACACTGAAGCTTTCTTT.

This sequence joins TRBV27 and TRBJ2-7, with D possibly TRBD1 on 5 matching bases. Trimming stripped 3 bases from V and 3 bases from J, with 15 bases between. Germline V gene data show CDR1 as MNHEY and CDR2 as SMNVEV (reference sequence). This CDR3 is built from 15 residues. The DNA for the CDR3 is TGTGCCAGCAGTTTCCAGGGAACCATCTACTACGAGCAGTACTTC. Translated, it gives CASSFQGTIYYEQYF.

The rearrangement joins TRBV9 to TRBJ2-3, with 9 bases lining up with TRBD1. The CDR3 is made up of 15 amino acids. Looked up from germline, CDR1 is SGDLS and CDR2 is YYNGEE. J lost 4 bases, V lost 6 bases, and 9 bases had no gene match. CDR3 loop: CASTPGTGHPDTQYF. The CDR3, as DNA: TGTGCCAGCACGCCAGGGACAGGGCATCCAGATACGCAGTATTTT.

The genes are TRBV6-5 and TRBJ1-2; no definite D call. The CDR3 has 13 residues. V was cut by 5 bases and J by 3 bases, with 10 bases left in between. The germline CDR1 and CDR2 sequences are MNHEY and SVGAGI. Here the CDR3 reads CASSPSAYYGYTF. In nucleotides, the CDR3 is TGTGCCAGCAGTCCCTCCGCGTACTATGGCTACACCTTC.

The rearrangement links TRBV4-2 to TRBJ2-7; 8 bases are a match to TRBD2. The CDR3 has 16 residues. Per germline, CDR1 LGHNA and CDR2 YNFKEQ. Trimming cost V 1 base and J 6 bases; bases outside gene matches: 11. The CDR3 DNA sequence: TGTGCCAGCAGCCAAGTAGGTAGCGGGGCCCTCTCCGAGCAGTACTTC. Translation: CASSQVGSGALSEQYF.

The chain combines TRBV7-2 with TRBJ1-5, with D possibly TRBD1 on 6 matching bases. From germline, CDR1 is SGHTA and CDR2 FQGNSA. The CDR3 has 13 residues. The germline V and J ends were trimmed by 4 bases and 5 bases, with 9 bases remaining between them. CDR3 in DNA: TGTGCCAGCAGCTGGACAGATGATCAGCCCCAGCATTTT. Its translation is CASSWTDDQPQHF.

The chain joins TRBV9 to TRBJ2-5; 9 bases fit TRBD1. CDR3 length: 14 residues. Germline values: CDR1 SGDLS, CDR2 YYNGEE. Trimming at V came to 4 bases and at J to 4 bases, leaving 5 bases not matched to a gene. The CDR3 DNA sequence: TGTGCCAGCAGCATGGGACAGGGAGGAGAGACCCAGTACTTC. Protein sequence: CASSMGQGGETQYF.

The rearrangement joins TRBV27 to TRBJ2-1; 8 nucleotides agree with TRBD1. CDR1 is MNHEY and CDR2 is SMNVEV in the germline V gene (reference sequence). The trim removed 6 bases at V and 7 bases at J, leaving 17 bases unmatched. The CDR3 totals 17 residues. The CDR3 spells CASRFFGSGQEPNEQFF. The CDR3 DNA reads as TGTGCCAGCAGATTTTTCGGATCGGGACAGGAGCCGAATGAGCAGTTCTTC.

The chain joins TRBV2 to TRBJ1-1, with a tentative D call TRBD1 (6 bases). The V end lost 6 bases, the J end lost 4 bases, and 12 bases lay between the germline ends. Germline-derived CDR1 and CDR2 are SNHLY and FYNNEI. The CDR3 has 13 amino acids. CDR3 region: CASRQQGFTEAFF. The DNA for the CDR3 is TGTGCCAGCAGGCAGCAGGGGTTCACTGAAGCTTTCTTT.

The V call is TRBV5-6, the J call TRBJ2-7; TRBD1 aligns across 10 bases. CDR3 size: 14 residues. In germline, CDR1 is SGHDT, CDR2 YYEEEE. V lost 9 bases, J lost 3 bases, and 9 bases stayed unmatched. CDR3: CATRGQGGNYEQYF. CDR3 in DNA: TGTGCCACCCGAGGACAGGGGGGAAACTACGAGCAGTACTTC.

The chain recombines TRBV30 with TRBJ1-1, with no clear D. The germline V and J ends were trimmed by 2 bases and 1 base, with 8 bases remaining between them. The CDR3 is 13 residues long. CDR1 GTSNPN and CDR2 SVGIG come from the germline V gene (reference sequence). CDR3 sequence (DNA): TGTGCCTGGAGTATAGCATCGAACACTGAAGCTTTCTTT. The encoded protein is CAWSIASNTEAFF.

This clone was picked up a small number of times. This chain links TRBV15 with TRBJ2-1, with D perhaps TRBD2 (6 bases). CDR3 size: 15 residues. The germline V gene encodes CDR1 LNHNV and CDR2 YYDKDF (reference sequence). With 0 bases removed from V and 7 bases from J, the gap between germline ends came to 13 bases. CDR3: CATSRDLGRANEQFF. The CDR3 DNA reads TGTGCCACCAGCAGAGATCTCGGGAGAGCAAATGAGCAGTTCTTC.

The chain employs TRBV5-1 and TRBJ2-3, with 9 bases that match TRBD2. This CDR3 contains 19 residues. V was clipped by 3 bases and J by 4 bases; unmatched bases: 18. Per germline, CDR1 SGHRS and CDR2 YFSETQ. CDR3 residues: CASSSPSGTNPDDADTQYF. The DNA of the CDR3 is TGCGCCAGCAGCTCACCTAGCGGGACGAATCCAGACGATGCAGATACGCAGTATTTT.